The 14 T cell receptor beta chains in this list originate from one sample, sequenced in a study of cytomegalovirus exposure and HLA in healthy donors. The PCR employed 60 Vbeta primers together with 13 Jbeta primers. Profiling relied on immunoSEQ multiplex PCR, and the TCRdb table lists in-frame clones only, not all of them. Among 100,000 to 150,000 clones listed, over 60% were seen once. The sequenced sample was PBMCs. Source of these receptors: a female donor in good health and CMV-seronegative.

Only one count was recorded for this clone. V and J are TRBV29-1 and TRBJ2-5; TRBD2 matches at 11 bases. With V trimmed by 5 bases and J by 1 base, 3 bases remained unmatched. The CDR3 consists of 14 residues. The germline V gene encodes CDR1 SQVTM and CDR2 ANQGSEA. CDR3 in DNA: TGCAGCGTTCTCGGACTAGCGGGCCAAGAGACCCAGTACTTC. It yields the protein CSVLGLAGQETQYF.

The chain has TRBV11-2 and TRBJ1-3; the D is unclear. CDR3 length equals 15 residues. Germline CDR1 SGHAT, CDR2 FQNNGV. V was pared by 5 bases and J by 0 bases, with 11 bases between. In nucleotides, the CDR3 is TGTGCCAGCAGCCGAGACTCATTCTCTGGAAACACCATATATTTT. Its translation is CASSRDSFSGNTIYF.

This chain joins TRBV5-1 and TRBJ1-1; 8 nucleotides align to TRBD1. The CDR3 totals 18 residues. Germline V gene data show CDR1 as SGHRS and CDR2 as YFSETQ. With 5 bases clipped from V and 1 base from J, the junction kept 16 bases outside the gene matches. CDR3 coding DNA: TGCGCCAGCAGAAGGGGACAGGTTGTTCGCGAGACGAACACTGAAGCTTTCTTT. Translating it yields CASRRGQVVRETNTEAFF.

CDR3 in DNA: TGTGCCAGCAGTCCTCCGGGACAGGGACTAACGTTTGTAGGTTATAGCAATCAGCCCCAGCATTTT. As protein: CASSPPGQGLTFVGYSNQPQHF. The chain links TRBV28 to TRBJ1-5; 9 nucleotides agree with TRBD1. CDR1 is MDHEN and CDR2 is SYDVKM in the germline V gene. With V trimmed by 5 bases and J by 0 bases, 23 bases remained unmatched. The CDR3 totals 22 residues.

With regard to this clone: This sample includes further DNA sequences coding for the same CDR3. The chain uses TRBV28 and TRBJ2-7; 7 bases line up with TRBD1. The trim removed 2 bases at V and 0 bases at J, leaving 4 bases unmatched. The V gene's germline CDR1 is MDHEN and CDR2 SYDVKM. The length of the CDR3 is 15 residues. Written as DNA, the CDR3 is TGTGCCAGCAGTTTAGCCGCAGGGGGCTCCTACGAGCAGTACTTC. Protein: CASSLAAGGSYEQYF.

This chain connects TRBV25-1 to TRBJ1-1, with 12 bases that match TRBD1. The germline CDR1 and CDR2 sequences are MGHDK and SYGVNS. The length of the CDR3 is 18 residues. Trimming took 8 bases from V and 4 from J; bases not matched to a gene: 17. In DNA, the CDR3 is TGTGCCAGCCCCTTCTCCGGGACAGGGGGCCTAAGTCGCACTGAAGCTTTCTTT. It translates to CASPFSGTGGLSRTEAFF.

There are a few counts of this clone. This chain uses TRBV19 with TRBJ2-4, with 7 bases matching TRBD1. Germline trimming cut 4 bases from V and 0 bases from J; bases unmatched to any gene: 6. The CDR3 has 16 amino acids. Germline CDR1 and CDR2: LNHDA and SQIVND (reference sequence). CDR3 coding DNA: TGTGCCAGTAGTAATCCGGGACAGATAGCCAAAAACATTCAGTACTTC. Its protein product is CASSNPGQIAKNIQYF.

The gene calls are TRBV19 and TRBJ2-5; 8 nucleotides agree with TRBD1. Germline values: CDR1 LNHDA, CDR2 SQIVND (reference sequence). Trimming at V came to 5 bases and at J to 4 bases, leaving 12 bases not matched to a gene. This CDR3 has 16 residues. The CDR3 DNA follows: TGTGCCAGTAGTTCCCGGACAGGGAGAATAATAGAGACCCAGTACTTC. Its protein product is CASSSRTGRIIETQYF.

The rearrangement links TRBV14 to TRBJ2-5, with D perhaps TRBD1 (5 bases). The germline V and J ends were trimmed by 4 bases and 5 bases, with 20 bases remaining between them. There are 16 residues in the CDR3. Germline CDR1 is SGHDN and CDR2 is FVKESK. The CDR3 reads CASSPQGAQTRETQYF. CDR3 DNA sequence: TGTGCCAGCAGCCCCCAGGGTGCACAGACCCGGGAGACCCAGTACTTC.

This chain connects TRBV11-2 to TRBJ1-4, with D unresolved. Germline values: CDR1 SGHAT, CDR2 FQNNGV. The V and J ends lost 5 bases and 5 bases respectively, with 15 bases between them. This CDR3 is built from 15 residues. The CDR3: CASSNTAAGNEKLFF. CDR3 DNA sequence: TGTGCCAGCAGCAACACAGCCGCGGGGAATGAAAAACTGTTTTTT.

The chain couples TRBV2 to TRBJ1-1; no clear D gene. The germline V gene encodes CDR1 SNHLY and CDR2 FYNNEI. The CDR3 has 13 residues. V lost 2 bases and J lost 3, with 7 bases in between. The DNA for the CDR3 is TGTGCCAGCAGTGAACACGGGGACACTGAAGCTTTCTTT. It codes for CASSEHGDTEAFF.

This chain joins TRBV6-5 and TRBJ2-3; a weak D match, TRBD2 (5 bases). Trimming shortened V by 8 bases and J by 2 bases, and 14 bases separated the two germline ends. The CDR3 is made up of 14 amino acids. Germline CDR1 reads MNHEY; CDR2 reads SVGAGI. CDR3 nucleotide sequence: TGTGCCAGCGGCCGTGGAGGCCTCACAGATACGCAGTATTTT. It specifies CASGRGGLTDTQYF.

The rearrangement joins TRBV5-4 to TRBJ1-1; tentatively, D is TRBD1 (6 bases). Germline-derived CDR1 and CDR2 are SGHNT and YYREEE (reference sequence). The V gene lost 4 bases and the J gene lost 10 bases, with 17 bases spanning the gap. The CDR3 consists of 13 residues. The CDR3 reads CASSQTGVIGAFF. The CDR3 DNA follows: TGTGCCAGCAGCCAGACAGGCGTAATAGGAGCTTTCTTT.

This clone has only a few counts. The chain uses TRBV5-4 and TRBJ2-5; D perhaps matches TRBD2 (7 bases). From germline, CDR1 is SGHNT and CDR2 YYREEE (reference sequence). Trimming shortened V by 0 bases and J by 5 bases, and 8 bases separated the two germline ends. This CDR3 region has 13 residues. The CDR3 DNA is TGTGCCAGCAGCTTGGAGGGGGGGGAGACCCAGTACTTC. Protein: CASSLEGGETQYF. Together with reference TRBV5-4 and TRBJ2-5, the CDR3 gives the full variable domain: ETGVTQSPTHLIKTRGQQVTLRCSSQSGHNTVSWYQQALGQGPQFIFQYYREEENGRGNFPPRFSGLQFPNYSSELNVNALELDDSALYLCASSLEGGETQYFGPGTRLLVL.